This paragraph covers one T cell receptor (beta chain) sequence. The specificity of this receptor is unknown. Base qualities are missing; no much larger clone stands one base away. The time point label, read with the paper, signifies: sample taken at primary tumor resection. For TCR sequencing, whole RNA was extracted from tumor and nontumor lung tissue, or from cryopreserved PBMC samples, and no cell sorting was done. The donors were about 71 patients from the lung TRACERx cohort who had early-stage, untreated non-small cell lung cancer. Only patients with enough RNA available from two or more tumor regions were chosen for TCR sequencing. Libraries were constructed by 5' RACE. This sample was sequenced with a NextSeq 500. In the TCR library protocol, a unique molecular identifier was attached to each TCR cDNA molecule so that PCR and sequencing errors could be corrected. In the source study's methods: TCR identification, UMI-based error correction and CDR3 extraction were all carried out with Decombinator tools. Expanded TCRs were defined as those above a frequency of 2 per 1,000, corresponding to the top 1% of the tumor frequency distribution. Each repertoire was subsampled 100 times to 5,000 TCRs, after which Renyi diversity was computed with the R vegan package. To build CDR3 similarity networks, amino acid triplet string-kernel similarity was used, and CDR3s were connected when their pairwise similarity was above 0.82. TCRdb itself trimmed the public reads at Q25 with fastp, ran MiXCR and retained productive beta chains. Here each entry gathers all rows of one CDR3 protein and keeps the most common genes and DNA. TCRdb assigned the V and J calls; the authors' analysis was not used. The sample contains around 4,200 distinct CDR3 sequences, around 18% of them found a single time. The top ten constitute about 69% of the sample.

The source of the sample is a study of spatial heterogeneity in lung cancer (dated by TCRdb to between 2018 and 2021). Turning to the overall study: Beta-chain transcripts were consistently detected in greater numbers than alpha-chain transcripts, which likely reflected higher beta-chain transcript abundance. The study linked features of the TCR repertoire to counts of nonsynonymous mutations, which were determined by whole-exome sequencing of tumor tissue. In non-small cell lung cancer, the study made a quantitative comparison of TCR alpha and beta repertoires among multiple tumor regions, matched nontumor lung and blood. In the raw uncorrected reads, each unique combination of TCR and UMI appeared more than ten times on average. Both alpha and beta chains were TCR-sequenced in samples taken at surgery, namely 220 tumor regions, 62 to 65 matched nontumor lung samples and 50 to 60 PBMC samples.

The CDR3 holds 15 amino acids from the cysteine to the phenylalanine. Only CDR3 DNA remains: 45 bases, in frame from the first base. Reading the germline V gene gives CDR1 SGHAT and CDR2 FQNNGV. V is trimmed back by 5 bases and J by 9 bases, and the junction contains 10 bases that no gene match accounts for. Study-level results and caveats: Ubiquitous expanded tumor TCRs were detected in blood more often at tumor resection than at routine follow-up. Additional single-cell paired TCR alpha and beta sequencing was considered necessary to confirm, at a functional level, the hypothesis that regional TCRs recognize regional mutations.

This receptor chain uses TRBV11-2 and TRBJ2-1; TRBD1 lines up with 10 middle nucleotides. Material: PBMCs, obtained at surgery. The source is a male donor with early-stage non-small cell lung cancer. The nucleotide sequence reads TGTGCCAGCAGCAGTCGACAGGGGGCGAGCGGTGAGCAGTTCTTC. This is translated as CASSSRQGASGEQFF.